Here is one T cell receptor (beta chain) with its context. The record originates from a study of blood T cell repertoires in COVID-19. On the study more broadly: Acute-phase and convalescent COVID-19 samples originated in the United States, Italy and Spain. T cells, B-cell-depleted T cells, or PBMCs provided the cDNA or gDNA that served as material.

Authors' analysis steps: Amplifying reference gene primers gave estimates of nucleated cell counts. TCRdb's copy holds only in-frame clones and misses some; the assay was immunoSEQ multiplex PCR. That table supplies the V and J calls and clone size; D and trimming were determined from the DNA. The table includes a few hundred thousand clones, approximately 87% detected once. The CDR3 length is 15 residues. Germline loops: CDR1 SGHKS, CDR2 YYEKEE (reference sequence). V dropped 1 base and J dropped 2 bases, with 12 bases sitting between them. This sequence was found in a man aged 60 to 75 with acute or convalescent COVID-19. The material sequenced was peripheral blood. The chain recombines TRBV5-5 with TRBJ2-5, with TRBD2 as a possible D gene (6 bases). CDR3 loop: CASSLPRRDQETQYF. In DNA, the CDR3 is TGTGCCAGCAGCTTGCCCCGGCGGGATCAAGAGACCCAGTACTTC.